Following are 32 T cell receptor beta chains from one sample sequenced in a study of T cells expressing NK-cell markers. TCRdb re-analyzed the 5' RACE reads; it lists each CDR3 protein once, without DNA. In total, the table holds 300,000 to 500,000 distinct CDR3 sequences. The sequenced sample was blood T cells: a sorted CD56 or NKG2C T cell subset, CD4+ or CD8+ T cells, or bulk PBMC T cells (not recorded which). All receptors derive from a woman between 50 and 59 years old in good health.

J is TRBJ1-1 and V is TRBV3-1; TCRdb calls TRBD1, which cannot be checked without DNA. The CDR3 is 13 amino acids. From germline, CDR1 is LGHDT and CDR2 YNNKEL (reference sequence). The CDR3 sequence is CASSPGTGPSAFF. Combining the CDR3 with reference TRBV3-1 and TRBJ1-1 gives the whole variable domain DTAVSQTPKYLVTQMGNDKSIKCEQNLGHDTMYWYKQDSKKFLKIMFSYNNKELIINETVPNRFSPKSPDKAHLNLHINSLELGDSAVYFCASSPGTGPSAFFGQGTRLTVV.

V gene TRBV20-1 combines with J gene TRBJ2-7; the TCRdb call, TRBD1, lacks DNA for checking. CDR3 size: 14 residues. Germline V CDR1 and CDR2: DFQATT, SNEGSKA (reference sequence). This CDR3 reads CSARDPVAGAEQYF.

The chain carries TRBV24-1 and TRBJ2-6; absent DNA, TCRdb's TRBD1 call cannot be checked. This CDR3 has 17 amino acids. Germline V CDR1 and CDR2: KGHDR, SFDVKD. The CDR3 here is CATSDSGGSTGANVLTF.

This chain uses TRBV11-1 with TRBJ2-1; TCRdb indicates TRBD1, and absent DNA this call remains unverified. The CDR3 totals 16 residues. Per germline, CDR1 SGHAT and CDR2 FQDESV (reference sequence). CDR3: CASSFPGQILHNEQFF.

This chain joins TRBV2 and TRBJ1-2. Germline V gene sequence: CDR1 SNHLY, CDR2 FYNNEI. CDR3 length: 13 residues. CDR3 sequence: CASSGQADYGYTF.

The chain has TRBV15 and TRBJ2-3; checking the TCRdb D call of TRBD2 is not possible without DNA. The CDR3 is 16 residues long. Germline V gene data show CDR1 as LNHNV and CDR2 as YYDKDF (reference sequence). The CDR3 loop is CATSRPSGGSGNTQYF.

This chain joins TRBV3-1 and TRBJ2-5. CDR3 length: 16 amino acids. Germline CDR1 LGHDT, CDR2 YNNKEL (reference sequence). CDR3 region: CASSPQKLRIQETQYF.

The CDR3 reads CASSLGPSGRARQQFF. V is TRBV5-1 and J is TRBJ2-1; absent DNA, TCRdb's TRBD2 call cannot be checked. This CDR3 region has 16 residues. Germline loops: CDR1 SGHRS, CDR2 YFSETQ.

The chain recombines TRBV7-6 with TRBJ1-1. Germline CDR1 SGHVS, CDR2 FNYEAQ. The CDR3 extends over 16 amino acids. This CDR3 reads CASSLAGLRMNTEAFF.

The chain has TRBV4-1 and TRBJ2-1; checking the TCRdb D call of TRBD1 is not possible without DNA. This CDR3 comprises 13 residues. The germline CDR1 and CDR2 sequences are MGHRA and YSYEKL. The CDR3 sequence is CASSGRGSGEQFF.

The V and J genes are TRBV3-1 and TRBJ1-3; the TCRdb call, TRBD1, lacks DNA for checking. Germline CDR1 is LGHDT and CDR2 is YNNKEL (reference sequence). The CDR3 is made up of 15 amino acids. The CDR3 loop reads CASSQQGSSGNTIYF.

The CDR3 reads CASRGRLSTDTQYF. This chain uses TRBV2 with TRBJ2-3; TCRdb's assignment of TRBD2 cannot be checked, as there is no DNA. Per the germline V gene, CDR1 is SNHLY and CDR2 is FYNNEI. This CDR3 comprises 14 residues.

The chain uses TRBV11-2 and TRBJ1-1; TCRdb's D call, TRBD1, is unchecked because there is no DNA. CDR1 SGHAT and CDR2 FQNNGV come from the germline V gene. This CDR3 has 14 amino acids. CDR3 sequence: CASSLDRTDPEAFF.

The V and J genes are TRBV2 and TRBJ2-7; TCRdb calls TRBD1, which cannot be checked without DNA. Germline V gene sequence: CDR1 SNHLY, CDR2 FYNNEI. The length of the CDR3 is 17 residues. CDR3 sequence reads: CASRPWGGGQGSHEQYF.

The V gene is TRBV19, the J gene TRBJ1-2; TCRdb's D call, TRBD1, is unchecked because there is no DNA. Germline V gene data show CDR1 as LNHDA and CDR2 as SQIVND (reference sequence). CDR3 length: 15 residues. CDR3: CASSTAQGSSSGYTF. Using reference TRBV19 and TRBJ1-2 for the parts outside the CDR3, the full variable domain is DGGITQSPKYLFRKEGQNVTLSCEQNLNHDAMYWYRQDPGQGLRLIYYSQIVNDFQKGDIAEGYSVSREKKESFPLTVTSAQKNPTAFYLCASSTAQGSSSGYTFGSGTRLTVV.

The chain joins TRBV6-2 or TRBV6-3 to TRBJ1-5; as DNA is missing, the TRBD1 call by TCRdb cannot be tested. There are 12 residues in the CDR3. In germline, CDR1 is MNHEY, CDR2 SVGEGT. The CDR3: CASQQGSQPQHF.

This chain links TRBV20-1 with TRBJ1-1. This CDR3 has 12 amino acids. Per the germline V gene, CDR1 is DFQATT and CDR2 is SNEGSKA (reference sequence). The CDR3 here is CSAREGLLEAFF.

V and J are TRBV30 and TRBJ1-3; TCRdb indicates TRBD1, and absent DNA this call remains unverified. CDR3 length: 14 residues. The germline gives CDR1 GTSNPN, CDR2 SVGIG (reference sequence). CDR3 amino acids: CAWSMWTGTNTIYF.

This chain connects TRBV12-3 or TRBV12-4 to TRBJ1-6. The CDR3 totals 14 residues. The CDR3 sequence: CASTRTAENSPLHF.

The J gene is TRBJ2-2, the V gene TRBV7-2; TCRdb picks TRBD2, but there is no DNA to check that call. CDR3 length equals 18 residues. Germline CDR1 reads SGHTA; CDR2 reads FQGNSA. CDR3 sequence: CASSALAGGLEGTGELFF.

The chain links TRBV2 to TRBJ2-5; TCRdb's D call of TRBD1 is untestable without DNA. Looked up from germline, CDR1 is SNHLY and CDR2 is FYNNEI. The CDR3 length is 17 residues. CDR3 amino acids: CASSEGVGGSSQETQYF.

The chain couples TRBV20-1 to TRBJ2-5; checking the TCRdb D call of TRBD1 is not possible without DNA. CDR1 and CDR2 (germline): DFQATT, SNEGSKA (reference sequence). The CDR3 sequence is 15 residues long. CDR3 sequence reads: CSARGNRGTQETQYF.

This chain joins TRBV28 and TRBJ2-7; the D gene TCRdb calls, TRBD2, cannot be checked with no DNA. This CDR3 comprises 14 residues. Germline CDR1 and CDR2: MDHEN and SYDVKM. CDR3 sequence reads: CASTFGGVAYEQYF.

V is TRBV7-9 and J is TRBJ2-7; there is no DNA to check the TCRdb D call of TRBD1. CDR1 SEHNR and CDR2 FQNEAQ come from the germline V gene (reference sequence). The CDR3 is made up of 17 amino acids. CDR3: CASSLGVPGQGAHEQYF.

This rearrangement joins TRBV18 to TRBJ2-4; lacking DNA, the TRBD1 call made by TCRdb goes unchecked. CDR1 and CDR2 (germline): KGHSH, LQKENI. CDR3 length: 15 residues. The CDR3 here is CASSPRGTGFPDQYF.

The chain uses TRBV19 and TRBJ2-7; absent DNA, TCRdb's TRBD1 call cannot be checked. The CDR3 runs to 12 residues. Germline assignment: CDR1 LNHDA and CDR2 SQIVND (reference sequence). The CDR3 spells CAAEQGATEQYF.

The V call is TRBV20-1, the J call TRBJ2-3; TCRdb's D call, TRBD1, is unchecked because there is no DNA. This CDR3 comprises 13 residues. Per the germline V gene, CDR1 is DFQATT and CDR2 is SNEGSKA (reference sequence). CDR3 in amino acids: CSARQGSPDTQYF.

CDR3 sequence: CASSLKPPGTGELFF. The rearrangement uses TRBV7-3 and TRBJ2-2; TCRdb calls TRBD1, which cannot be checked without DNA. This CDR3 has 15 residues. Germline values: CDR1 SGHTA, CDR2 FQGTGA.

The J gene is TRBJ2-1, the V gene TRBV5-1; the D call from TCRdb, TRBD2, cannot be confirmed without DNA. CDR3 length: 19 residues. Germline values: CDR1 SGHRS, CDR2 YFSETQ. The CDR3 sequence is CASSLGLAGRGVSYNEQFF.

The V and J genes are TRBV12-3 or TRBV12-4 and TRBJ2-3. The CDR3 contains 13 residues. The CDR3 spells CASTETSTDTQYF.

The V call is TRBV12-3 or TRBV12-4, the J call TRBJ2-1; as DNA is missing, the TRBD2 call by TCRdb cannot be tested. The CDR3 covers 13 residues. CDR3 amino acids: CASRPPTSGRQFF.

The chain joins TRBV7-6 to TRBJ2-2; TCRdb selects TRBD1, and the lack of DNA leaves this call unchecked. Germline loops: CDR1 SGHVS, CDR2 FNYEAQ. CDR3 length equals 15 residues. The CDR3 region is CASSLNTGATGELFF.